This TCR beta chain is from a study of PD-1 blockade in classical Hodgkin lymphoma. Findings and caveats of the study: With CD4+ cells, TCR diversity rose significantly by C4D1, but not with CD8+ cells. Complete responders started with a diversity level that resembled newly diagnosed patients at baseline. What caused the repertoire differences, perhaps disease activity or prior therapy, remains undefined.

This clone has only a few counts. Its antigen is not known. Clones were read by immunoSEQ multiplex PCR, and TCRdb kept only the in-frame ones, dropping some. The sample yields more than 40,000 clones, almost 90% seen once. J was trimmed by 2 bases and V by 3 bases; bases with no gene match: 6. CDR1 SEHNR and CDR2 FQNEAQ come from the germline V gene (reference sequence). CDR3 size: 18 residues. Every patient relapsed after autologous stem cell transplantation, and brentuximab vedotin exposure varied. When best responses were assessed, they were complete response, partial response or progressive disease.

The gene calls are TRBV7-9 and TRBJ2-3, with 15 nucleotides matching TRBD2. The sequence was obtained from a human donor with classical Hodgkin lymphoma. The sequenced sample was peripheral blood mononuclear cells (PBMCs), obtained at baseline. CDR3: CASSFAGTSGRLTDTQYF. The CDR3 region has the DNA TGTGCCAGCAGCTTCGCCGGGACTAGCGGGAGGCTCACAGATACGCAGTATTTT. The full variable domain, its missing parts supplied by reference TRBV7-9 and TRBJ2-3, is DTGVSQNPRHKITKRGQNVTFRCDPISEHNRLYWYRQTLGQGPEFLTYFQNEAQLEKSRLLSDRFSAERPKGSFSTLEIQRTEQGDSAMYLCASSFAGTSGRLTDTQYFGPGTRLTVL.